This is a list of T cell receptor beta chains from one sample in a study of monozygotic twins with inflammatory bowel disease. One entry per CDR3 protein, without DNA, is what TCRdb gives after re-calling the 5' RACE reads. The sample holds 350,000 to 400,000 distinct CDR3 sequences. The specimen sequenced was blood. Receptors were obtained from a human donor with ulcerative colitis or Crohn's disease, or a healthy co-twin of an affected twin (not recorded which). Both conserved end residues are part of each CDR3. Fields, in order: J gene, V gene, CDR3 protein.

j_gene: TRBJ2-7
v_gene: TRBV5-4
CDR3aa: CASSYTGAPGREQYF

j_gene: TRBJ2-7
v_gene: TRBV19
CDR3aa: CASSIFPGQGSYEQYF

j_gene: TRBJ1-2
v_gene: TRBV5-4
CDR3aa: CASSLVVGANYGYTF

j_gene: TRBJ2-2
v_gene: TRBV12-3/TRBV12-4
CDR3aa: CASSFQGTLGPEAGELFF

j_gene: TRBJ2-1
v_gene: TRBV5-6
CDR3aa: CASSLQREVLFF

j_gene: TRBJ1-4
v_gene: TRBV5-1
CDR3aa: CASSLLPPATNEKLFF

j_gene: TRBJ2-5
v_gene: TRBV7-2
CDR3aa: CASSPDLRGWKTQYF

j_gene: TRBJ2-7
v_gene: TRBV5-1
CDR3aa: CASSLPHSYEQYF

j_gene: TRBJ2-3
v_gene: TRBV5-1
CDR3aa: CASSLLGSVDTQYF

j_gene: TRBJ1-6
v_gene: TRBV7-9
CDR3aa: CASSLDGVSNSPLHF

j_gene: TRBJ2-7
v_gene: TRBV27
CDR3aa: CASSFSGGLGYEQYF

j_gene: TRBJ2-5
v_gene: TRBV7-8
CDR3aa: CASSATDETQYF

j_gene: TRBJ1-5
v_gene: TRBV4-1
CDR3aa: CASSTRTGTMDQPQHF

j_gene: TRBJ2-7
v_gene: TRBV7-9
CDR3aa: CASSSPNGSPYEQYF

j_gene: TRBJ1-2
v_gene: TRBV6-5
CDR3aa: CASSYSIGSLYGYTF

j_gene: TRBJ2-2
v_gene: TRBV7-9
CDR3aa: CASGPGSAYTGELFF

j_gene: TRBJ2-1
v_gene: TRBV12-3/TRBV12-4
CDR3aa: CASNRDESQDRVTYNEQFF

j_gene: TRBJ1-1
v_gene: TRBV5-1
CDR3aa: CASSSRQGWEAFF

j_gene: TRBJ2-6
v_gene: TRBV7-2
CDR3aa: CASSLVGDSSGANVLTF

j_gene: TRBJ2-7
v_gene: TRBV5-1
CDR3aa: CASSRPGGGDEQYF

j_gene: TRBJ1-6
v_gene: TRBV7-9
CDR3aa: CASSLVTGYRTPLHF

j_gene: TRBJ2-3
v_gene: TRBV20-1
CDR3aa: CSTTLRQGSITDTQYF

j_gene: TRBJ2-7
v_gene: TRBV24-1
CDR3aa: CATSDPGQGAEEQYF

j_gene: TRBJ1-5
v_gene: TRBV7-3
CDR3aa: CASSFASNQPQHF

j_gene: TRBJ2-5
v_gene: TRBV18
CDR3aa: CASTLQETQYF

j_gene: TRBJ2-3
v_gene: TRBV5-4
CDR3aa: CASSLGRGGDTDTQYF

j_gene: TRBJ2-1
v_gene: TRBV15
CDR3aa: CATSRDVGAIDNEQFF